This TCR beta chain is drawn from a study of cytomegalovirus exposure and HLA in healthy donors. Study information: Out of a few hundred genotyped donors, about 81% belonged to the Caucasian-associated ancestry cluster.

Study-wide findings and caveats: For most TCR beta V segments, an earlier analysis put the productive rate at about 87% or about 30% of the time. An observed cluster of highly shared sequence variants was recorded as a likely sequencing artifact.

A multiplex PCR was run with 60 Vbeta primers and 13 Jbeta primers. Profiling relied on immunoSEQ multiplex PCR, and the TCRdb table lists in-frame clones only, not all of them. The sample holds 150,000 or so clones, 65% to 85% seen once. To note about this clone: Its specificity is not known.

The receptor comes from a young man in good health and CMV-seronegative. Sequences were obtained from PBMCs.

CDR3 sequence: CAWSPGTGGRGYTF. The CDR3 DNA sequence: TGTGCCTGGAGCCCCGGGACAGGGGGCCGAGGCTACACCTTC. V is TRBV30 and J is TRBJ1-2, with TRBD1 matching over 12 bases. The CDR3 sequence is 14 residues long. V gave up 3 bases and J gave up 8 bases; unmatched junction bases: 7. Germline CDR1 GTSNPN, CDR2 SVGIG (reference sequence).